Listed here is a single T cell receptor beta chain. This receptor's antigen is unknown. Per-base quality was not reported, and no clone a single base away is much larger than it. These data are taken from a study of blood T cell repertoires in COVID-19 (dated by TCRdb to the early 2020s). Study-level background: Samples from collaborators originated in the United States, Italy and Spain and spanned both the acute and convalescent phases of COVID-19. Where HLA class I and class II types were available, the types were taken from metadata supplied by the sample provider, not from assay-based typing. The repertoires were made available in a free public database intended to serve as a resource for research on the immune response to SARS-CoV-2. The material from the prospective study consisted of cDNA or gDNA derived from T cells, B-cell-depleted T cells, or PBMCs. Nearly every sample came with metadata listing a de-identified subject ID, COVID-19 status, age in years and sex. The dataset comprised deeply sampled blood TCRbeta repertoires from subjects exposed to, actively infected with, or recovered from COVID-19. Samples came from the ongoing ImmuneRACE study (first 160 participants) plus 1,254 subjects from 6 global collaborators. Overall study results and their limits: The amount of clinical and demographic metadata varied by source and participant and was provided uncurated.

In the prospective study, participants were about 18 to 90 years old, resided in 24 geographic areas of the United States, and were enrolled through a virtual design. Cohort assignment in the prospective study relied on participant-reported clinical history from a screening survey and a study questionnaire. Recovered participants in ImmuneRACE Cohort 3 were defined as having two consecutive negative NP/OP PCR tests, clearance from a healthcare professional, or resolution of symptoms. Each participant in the prospective study had whole blood, serum and a nasopharyngeal or oropharyngeal swab collected by mobile phlebotomists. Prospective study participants could optionally give additional blood draws and questionnaires over an approximately 2-month period. Blood samples from the prospective study were shipped frozen or at room temperature prior to DNA extraction. Taken from the germline V gene, the CDR1 and CDR2 loops are SGHRS and YFSETQ. The V end loses 2 bases and the J end loses 0 bases, and a stretch of 14 bases separates them. From cysteine to phenylalanine, the CDR3 is 16 amino acids long. Just the 48-base CDR3 DNA is kept, in frame starting at base 1.

The immunoSEQ Assay, a bias-controlled multiplex PCR, was used to amplify TCRbeta CDR3 regions from genomic DNA. The authors processed their data as follows. Within the assay, amplification of reference gene primers was used to estimate how many nucleated cells each sample contained. Sequence reads were collapsed and filtered to measure the absolute abundance of every unique TCRbeta CDR3 rearrangement. For each sample, productive Simpson clonality was calculated as the square root of Simpson's diversity index across productive rearrangements. TCRdb limited this immuneACCESS table to in-frame rearrangements with V and J called. A share of clones is missing; checked studies link under half to unresolved V genes, and the rest is unexplained. D and trimming were read from the DNA, whereas the V and J calls and clone size are those reported in that table. This sample gives around 280,000 clones in total; roughly nine tenths of them show up just once. The ten largest clones represent 6% to 7% of the sample.

The clonotype was recovered from a woman aged 40 to 50 who had recovered from COVID-19. Sequences were obtained from PBMCs or T cells enriched from blood (not recorded which). The V gene is TRBV5-1 and the J gene is TRBJ1-1; no confident D gene assignment can be made. In nucleotides, the sequence is TGCGCCAGCAGCTTTGAGGTCGGACTGATGAACACTGAAGCTTTCTTT. The translation is CASSFEVGLMNTEAFF.